This T cell receptor (beta chain) was documented in a study of beta chain features in type 1 diabetes (dated by TCRdb to the late 2010s). At the level of the whole study: Patients and healthy donors did not differ in mean age, gender distribution, total cell number or subset yield. A total of around 100 million sorted cells were examined across all samples, and RNA yield correlated strongly with the number of cells per subset. The study compared TCRB repertoires of sorted circulating CD4+ T cell subsets between recently diagnosed type 1 diabetes patients and matched healthy donors. Regulatory and stem cell-like memory subsets were obtained from only 8 patients and about 8 healthy donors, while naive and central memory subsets were obtained from all 28 donors. On the study overall, not on this receptor specifically: Naive, central memory and regulatory TCRB repertoires appeared to be more similar among patients than among healthy donors. A moderate but significant shortening of TCRB CDR3 length was observed in type 1 diabetes patients in all four CD4+ subsets. At VDJ recombination sites, patients with type 1 diabetes made fewer insertions and deleted more nucleotides, a pattern implying thymic rearrangement abnormalities. Because cDNA was sequenced instead of genomic DNA, activated cells with high expression could be over-represented, although the groups did not differ in activation or CD3 levels. HLA sub-analyses involved small numbers of individuals, so any influence of HLA type on TCRB rearrangement remained unresolved. Shorter templates might be favored by PCR, yet because patient and control samples were amplified and corrected together, any such skew would affect both groups equally.

A single peripheral blood draw of approximately 110 mL on average was collected from each donor into heparinised tubes. A BD FACSAria II was used to sort naive, central memory, regulatory and stem cell-like memory CD4+ T cells with a panel that included CD45RO, CCR7, CD25, CD127, CD95 and CD27. Purity was above 95% for every sorted population. Right away, PBMCs were isolated by Lymphoprep density gradient centrifugation and were stained directly, with no culture step. So that batch effects would be minimized, each experiment stained and sorted samples in pairs, pairing one healthy donor with one patient. The entire isolated RNA was reverse transcribed using the High Capacity cDNA Reverse Transcription Kit, and thus expressed TCRB transcripts were sequenced. Deep immunoSEQ sequencing was performed on naive, central memory and regulatory T cell samples, with an average of around 3.5 million total reads per sample. Sorted cells were lysed in RLT buffer, and RNA was extracted using DNase-treated RNeasy Micro or Mini kits according to cell number. To prevent cross-contamination, each cell subset was processed individually, whereas patient and healthy donor samples were processed jointly. The immunoSEQ multiplex PCR was used to amplify TCRB sequences from cDNA, generating 87-bp fragments that spanned the CDR3 region. Sequencing of the amplicons was performed on the Illumina HiSeq platform. For the original study's pipeline: PCR bias was computationally corrected using synthetic template baselines, reads within Hamming distance 2 were collapsed, and singletons that could not be merged were discarded. Reads were aligned against IMGT to assign V, D and J genes, CDR3 length and insertions or deletions at six rearrangement sites. Within each subset, clonotype counts were normalized to sorted cell number, and only after that were true diversity and Gini coefficients computed with the tcR R package. The overlap coefficient, calculated on TCRB nucleotide sequences, was used to measure repertoire sharing. As a proxy for the pre-selection repertoire, out-of-frame TCRB sequences from naive cells were analyzed. TCRdb limited this immuneACCESS table to in-frame rearrangements with V and J called. A share of clones is missing; checked studies link under half to unresolved V genes, and the rest is unexplained. V and J calls and clone size are as listed in that table; D and trimming were resolved from the DNA. Counted in this sample were a few hundred thousand clones; 8% to 13% of them appeared once. Just over 0.015% of the sample lies in the top ten.

Concerning this clone itself: Which antigen it targets is not known. The input lacks base qualities; no much larger clone sits a single base away.

The V and J ends are trimmed by 11 bases and 0 bases, leaving 16 bases between them. CDR1 and CDR2 are drawn from the germline V gene (reference sequence): SEHNR, FQNEAQ. The CDR3 goes from the cysteine to the phenylalanine over 14 residues. Solely the CDR3 DNA is kept, with 42 bases framed from the first base. The source material was naive CD4+ T cells from blood. The cell subset or site label here, explained by the study, means: true naive CD4+ T cells. The chain links TRBV7-9 with TRBJ1-2; the D gene is unclear. The origin of this receptor is a young woman in good health. At the DNA level, the sequence is TGTGCCCCCGAAATGGCGCTAGCTAACTATGGCTACACCTTC. Its translation is CAPEMALANYGYTF.